This passage covers 31 T cell receptor beta chains from one sample sequenced in a study of identifying expanded T cells in peripheral blood. Here immunoSEQ multiplex PCR was the method, and the copy in TCRdb shows in-frame clones only, minus some. The data show nearly 60,000 clones, roughly 89% seen once. The specimen sequenced was blood. Source of these receptors: a person between 18 and 69 years old in good health.

This clone was seen once. V is TRBV6-6 and J is TRBJ2-1, with D perhaps TRBD1 (5 bases). Trimming took 8 bases from V and 8 from J, leaving 16 bases between them. The CDR3 consists of 13 residues. Germline CDR1 reads MNHNY; CDR2 reads SVGAGI (reference sequence). This CDR3 reads CASVRDGVDEQFF. CDR3 coding DNA: TGTGCCAGCGTCAGGGATGGTGTCGATGAGCAGTTCTTC.

This clone has more than one count but fewer than ten. This chain uses TRBV5-4 with TRBJ1-5; D is possibly TRBD1 (6 bases). Germline V gives CDR1 SGHNT, CDR2 YYREEE (reference sequence). Trimming cost V 3 bases and J 9 bases, with 19 bases left between them. The CDR3 is 15 amino acids. CDR3 amino acids: CASSSGGQNSSPQHF. CDR3 nucleotides: TGTGCCAGCAGCTCCGGGGGGCAGAACAGTTCGCCCCAGCATTTT.

The chain uses TRBV15 and TRBJ2-3; TRBD2 aligns across 8 bases. The CDR3 has 14 amino acids. Germline V lookup: CDR1 LNHNV, CDR2 YYDKDF (reference sequence). The V gene end was trimmed by 3 bases and the J gene end by 7 bases; junction bases not matched to a gene: 6. The DNA for the CDR3 is TGTGCCACCAGCAGGGCGCGGGAGGTATATACGCAGTATTTT. Translating it yields CATSRAREVYTQYF.

J is TRBJ2-7 and V is TRBV4-1, with 12 nucleotides matching TRBD2. Germline assignment: CDR1 MGHRA and CDR2 YSYEKL. The CDR3 is 15 amino acids. J gave up 1 base and V 3 bases, and 1 base lay outside the gene matches. The CDR3, as DNA: TGCGCCAGCAGCCAGACTAGCGGGGGATCCTACGAGCAGTACTTC. Its protein product is CASSQTSGGSYEQYF.

The chain couples TRBV10-3 to TRBJ2-2; possible D gene TRBD2, 6 bases. From germline, CDR1 is ENHRY and CDR2 SYGVKD. The length of the CDR3 is 17 residues. V gave up 0 bases and J gave up 2 bases, with 13 bases separating them. CDR3 in DNA: TGTGCCATCAGTGAGTCGAGGCCGGGAGCAAACACCGGGGAGCTGTTTTTT. Translation: CAISESRPGANTGELFF.

V gene TRBV5-1 combines with J gene TRBJ1-4; the match to TRBD1 covers 7 bases. Germline V gene lookup returns CDR1 SGHRS and CDR2 YFSETQ. Trimming took 4 bases from V and 6 from J; bases not matched to a gene: 9. CDR3 length: 15 residues. The CDR3 DNA reads as TGCGCCAGCAGCCACTTCACAGGGGAGGATGAAAAACTGTTTTTT. This codes for CASSHFTGEDEKLFF.

The V call is TRBV30, the J call TRBJ1-1; possibly TRBD1 for D (5 bases). The germline gives CDR1 GTSNPN, CDR2 SVGIG (reference sequence). This CDR3 spans 12 amino acids. Trimming removed 5 bases at V and 2 bases at J, with 9 bases between. This chain's CDR3 is CAWGRTNTEAFF. CDR3 nucleotide sequence: TGTGCCTGGGGACGGACAAACACTGAAGCTTTCTTT.

The chain couples TRBV5-6 to TRBJ1-1; possibly TRBD1 for D (6 bases). The ends were cut back, 4 bases at V and 9 bases at J, with 16 bases in the middle. The germline CDR1 and CDR2 sequences are SGHDT and YYEEEE. This CDR3 region has 13 residues. The CDR3 DNA is TGTGCCAGCAGCGAACAGGACAGTGTCAAAGCTTTCTTT. The encoded protein is CASSEQDSVKAFF.

This clone was observed a few times. V and J are TRBV4-3 and TRBJ2-7; 7 bases fit TRBD1. Unmatched junction bases numbered 7, after V lost 4 bases and J lost 1 base. The CDR3 extends over 15 amino acids. The germline gives CDR1 LGHNA, CDR2 YSLEER. DNA for the CDR3: TGCGCCAGCAGCCCCCAGCGGACAGGTTCCTACGAGCAGTACTTC. It codes for CASSPQRTGSYEQYF.

The V call is TRBV11-2, the J call TRBJ2-6; 11 nucleotides align to TRBD1. The CDR3 contains 18 residues. Losses at the gene ends were 4 bases for V and 2 bases for J; bases not matched to a gene: 7. Germline-derived CDR1 and CDR2 are SGHAT and FQNNGV. The CDR3, as DNA: TGTGCCAGCAGCTCGCGGGGACAGGGGGTGACTGGGGCCAACGTCCTGACTTTC. The encoded protein is CASSSRGQGVTGANVLTF.

The genes are TRBV9 and TRBJ2-7; D is undetermined. The CDR3 totals 12 residues. V was cut by 4 bases and J by 2 bases, with 7 bases left in between. Germline V gene sequence: CDR1 SGDLS, CDR2 YYNGEE. The chain's CDR3 is CASSPGTYEQYF. CDR3 coding DNA: TGTGCCAGCAGCCCAGGTACCTACGAGCAGTACTTC.

This clone was picked up one time. V and J are TRBV4-3 and TRBJ1-1, with 7 nucleotides matching TRBD1. Losses at the gene ends were 0 bases for V and 11 bases for J; bases not matched to a gene: 6. Germline-derived CDR1 and CDR2 are LGHNA and YSLEER. CDR3 length equals 13 residues. The CDR3, as DNA: TGCGCCAGCAGCCAAGATAGGGGGCGAGCGGCTTTCTTT. Protein sequence: CASSQDRGRAAFF.

V gene TRBV19 combines with J gene TRBJ1-2; D is possibly TRBD1 (5 bases). The CDR3 is made up of 15 amino acids. V gave up 3 bases and J gave up 4 bases, with 15 bases separating them. Germline loops: CDR1 LNHDA, CDR2 SQIVND (reference sequence). The chain's CDR3 is CASSMNQGPGYGYTF. Written as DNA, the CDR3 is TGTGCCAGTAGTATGAATCAGGGACCAGGCTATGGCTACACCTTC. The full variable domain, its missing parts supplied by reference TRBV19 and TRBJ1-2, is DGGITQSPKYLFRKEGQNVTLSCEQNLNHDAMYWYRQDPGQGLRLIYYSQIVNDFQKGDIAEGYSVSREKKESFPLTVTSAQKNPTAFYLCASSMNQGPGYGYTFGSGTRLTVV.

The chain joins TRBV27 to TRBJ2-3; D is unclear. Germline CDR1 and CDR2: MNHEY and SMNVEV (reference sequence). With 5 bases removed from V and 2 bases from J, the gap between germline ends came to 14 bases. The CDR3 has 15 residues. Here the CDR3 reads CASSVSRPLTDTQYF. The CDR3 DNA is TGTGCCAGCAGTGTAAGTCGCCCTCTCACAGATACGCAGTATTTT.

Comments on this clone: One end of the junction varies from germline; a read error may be responsible. This sequence joins TRBV15 and TRBJ1-6; possible D gene TRBD1, 6 bases. This CDR3 is 14 amino acids long. Germline CDR1 LNHNV, CDR2 YYDKDF (reference sequence). The CDR3 is CATSRETLGGPLDF. The CDR3 nucleotides read TGTGCCACCAGCAGAGAGACCTTAGGGGGTCCGCTAGACTTT.

The chain recombines TRBV5-6 with TRBJ1-2, with D unclear. Germline V gene lookup returns CDR1 SGHDT and CDR2 YYEEEE. Trimming removed 0 bases at V and 7 bases at J, with 16 bases between. This CDR3 has 15 amino acids. The CDR3 spells CASSLDDIPTGGYTF. The CDR3 coding sequence is TGTGCCAGCAGCTTGGATGACATCCCTACGGGTGGCTACACCTTC.

The chain recombines TRBV30 with TRBJ1-2, with D hard to call. The V end lost 0 bases, the J end lost 2 bases, and 7 bases lay between the germline ends. Per the germline V gene, CDR1 is GTSNPN and CDR2 is SVGIG (reference sequence). The CDR3 covers 13 residues. CDR3 sequence (DNA): TGTGCCTGGAGTGTAAACGGGAACTATGGCTACACCTTC. It translates to CAWSVNGNYGYTF.

This clone was detected only once. The chain carries TRBV9 and TRBJ2-1; 7 bases align to TRBD1. With V trimmed by 3 bases and J by 10 bases, 7 bases remained unmatched. Germline CDR1 reads SGDLS; CDR2 reads YYNGEE. The CDR3 runs to 13 residues. CDR3 DNA sequence: TGTGCCAGCAGCGCATCGACAGGGCTGGAGCAGTTCTTC. Translating it yields CASSASTGLEQFF.

The V and J genes are TRBV19 and TRBJ1-5; 8 bases match TRBD1. The CDR3 spans 16 residues. Per germline, CDR1 LNHDA and CDR2 SQIVND (reference sequence). The trim removed 5 bases at V and 3 bases at J, leaving 9 bases unmatched. CDR3: CASSARDRKDNQPQHF. DNA for the CDR3: TGTGCCAGTAGTGCCAGGGACAGGAAAGACAATCAGCCCCAGCATTTT.

In its sample, this clone was seen a few times. The chain combines TRBV11-3 with TRBJ2-7, with TRBD1 identical over 9 bases. This CDR3 comprises 14 residues. Germline-derived CDR1 and CDR2 are SGHNT and YENEEA. V gave up 5 bases and J gave up 1 base; unmatched junction bases: 3. For the CDR3, the DNA is TGTGCCAGCAGCCCCGGGACAGGGTCCTACGAGCAGTACTTC. Its protein is CASSPGTGSYEQYF.

V usage is TRBV30 and J usage is TRBJ1-3; D gene unclear. Germline assignment: CDR1 GTSNPN and CDR2 SVGIG (reference sequence). The CDR3 runs 13 residues. Trimming left V 3 bases short and J 0 bases short, with 6 bases between. The CDR3 here is CAWRRASGNTIYF. CDR3 sequence (DNA): TGTGCCTGGAGGAGGGCCTCTGGAAACACCATATATTTT.

This chain uses TRBV5-5 with TRBJ2-3, with TRBD1 as a possible D gene (6 bases). This CDR3 spans 15 amino acids. V lost 5 bases, J lost 7 bases, and 20 bases lay in between. The germline gives CDR1 SGHKS, CDR2 YYEKEE (reference sequence). This chain's CDR3 is CASRSGTTKVHTQYF. The CDR3 DNA follows: TGTGCCAGCAGATCGGGGACAACTAAAGTGCATACGCAGTATTTT.

The gene calls are TRBV15 and TRBJ1-4, with D tentatively TRBD1 (6 bases). The CDR3 runs 14 residues. The V gene lost 3 bases and the J gene lost 7 bases, with 12 bases spanning the gap. Germline values: CDR1 LNHNV, CDR2 YYDKDF (reference sequence). The CDR3 is CATSRGGEGEKLFF. The CDR3 DNA reads TGTGCCACCAGCAGGGGGGGCGAAGGTGAAAAACTGTTTTTT.

The chain recombines TRBV7-2 with TRBJ1-2, with 7 bases identical to TRBD1. After removal of 5 bases from V and 3 bases from J, the junction contained 12 bases not matched to a gene. This CDR3 has 16 residues. Looked up from germline, CDR1 is SGHTA and CDR2 is FQGNSA. The CDR3: CASSPPRGQQDYGYTF. The CDR3 DNA is TGTGCCAGCAGCCCACCCCGGGGACAGCAAGACTATGGCTACACCTTC. The entire variable domain, with the rest obtained from reference TRBV7-2 and TRBJ1-2, is as follows: GAGVSQSPSNKVTEKGKDVELRCDPISGHTALYWYRQSLGQGLEFLIYFQGNSAPDKSGLPSDRFSAERTGGSVSTLTIQRTQQEDSAVYLCASSPPRGQQDYGYTFGSGTRLTVV.

CDR3 in DNA: TGTGCCTGGAGTGTAAGGGCCACAGGGGGCGTAGGCTACACCTTC. This translates into CAWSVRATGGVGYTF. The chain couples TRBV30 to TRBJ1-2; 9 bases are a match to TRBD1. Germline V gives CDR1 GTSNPN, CDR2 SVGIG (reference sequence). V shed 0 bases and J 8 bases; nucleotides not matched to a gene: 10. The CDR3 is 15 amino acids.

V and J are TRBV5-1 and TRBJ2-5; 15 nucleotides line up with TRBD2. Trimming at V came to 0 bases and at J to 5 bases, leaving 5 bases not matched to a gene. Germline V CDR1 and CDR2: SGHRS, YFSETQ. The CDR3 contains 17 residues. CDR3 residues: CASSLAGTSGGSETQYF. In nucleotides, the CDR3 is TGCGCCAGCAGCTTGGCCGGGACTAGCGGGGGGTCGGAGACCCAGTACTTC.

CDR3 in amino acids: CASSLAGGDYEQYF. CDR3 sequence (DNA): TGTGCCAGCTCACTAGCCGGGGGGGACTACGAGCAGTACTTC. J is TRBJ2-7 and V is TRBV18, with TRBD2 matching 8 bases. Germline CDR1 is KGHSH and CDR2 is LQKENI. With 4 bases clipped from V and 3 bases from J, the junction kept 5 bases outside the gene matches. CDR3 length: 14 amino acids. Based on the CDR3 plus reference TRBV18 and TRBJ2-7, the full variable domain is NAGVMQNPRHLVRRRGQEARLRCSPMKGHSHVYWYRQLPEEGLKFMVYLQKENIIDESGMPKERFSAEFPKEGPSILRIQQVVRGDSAAYFCASSLAGGDYEQYFGPGTRLTVT.

V and J are TRBV18 and TRBJ2-7; D is undetermined. This CDR3 has 11 residues. V was trimmed by 5 bases and J by 5 bases, leaving 7 bases between them. Per the germline V gene, CDR1 is KGHSH and CDR2 is LQKENI. The CDR3, as DNA: TGTGCCAGCTCAAAGGGCAACGAGCAGTACTTC. Its protein product is CASSKGNEQYF.

The chain carries TRBV5-6 and TRBJ2-7; TRBD2 is a possible D gene (6 bases). CDR1 SGHDT and CDR2 YYEEEE come from the germline V gene. The CDR3 has 15 amino acids. V lost 0 bases and J 6 bases, leaving 16 bases between the germline ends. DNA for the CDR3: TGTGCCAGCAGCTTGGCCGCGGGGCCGTTGTTCGAGCAGTACTTC. Residues: CASSLAAGPLFEQYF.

The chain links TRBV5-6 to TRBJ1-6, with D tentatively TRBD1 (5 bases). V gave up 0 bases and J gave up 8 bases, with 18 bases separating them. The CDR3 covers 17 residues. The V gene's germline CDR1 is SGHDT and CDR2 YYEEEE. DNA for the CDR3: TGTGCCAGCAGCTTGGAGGGGTTGGGCAGTGACTATTCACCCCTCCACTTT. It yields the protein CASSLEGLGSDYSPLHF.

The rearrangement links TRBV14 to TRBJ2-5, with a possible D match to TRBD2 (6 bases). Per germline, CDR1 SGHDN and CDR2 FVKESK. The CDR3 is 17 amino acids. V lost 1 base and J lost 4, with 19 bases in between. DNA for the CDR3: TGTGCCAGCAGCCAAGGGAAGGGAGGTGGATGGGGAGAGACCCAGTACTTC. Its translation is CASSQGKGGGWGETQYF.